The 13 T cell receptor beta chains listed next were all sequenced from one sample in a study of vaccination and CD4 T cells after COVID-19. Indicated treatment: approximately 11-day PBMC culture with coronavirus spike peptide pools or control peptides (ViraFEST assay). Sequencing of DNA taken from cultured CD4+ T cells relied on the Oncomine TCR Beta short-read assay. MiXCR was run by TCRdb on the PCR reads, yielding one entry per CDR3 protein. Of about 18,000 distinct CDR3 sequences in the sample, roughly two fifths were seen once. What these receptors recognize is not known. Sequencing was performed on CD4+ T cells from blood, cultured in vitro. Receptors originate from a human donor who had recovered from COVID-19.

This clonotype was counted between two and nine times. V gene TRBV7-9 combines with J gene TRBJ2-5; 7 bases agree with TRBD1. The V segment lost 5 bases and the J segment 2 bases; nucleotides outside the gene matches: 5. Germline V gives CDR1 SEHNR, CDR2 FQNEAQ (reference sequence). The CDR3 length is 14 residues. The CDR3 nucleotides are TGTGCCAGCAGCGACAGGGTAATGCAAGAGACCCAGTACTTC. Amino acid sequence: CASSDRVMQETQYF. Filled out from reference TRBV7-9 and TRBJ2-5, the complete variable domain reads DTGVSQNPRHKITKRGQNVTFRCDPISEHNRLYWYRQTLGQGPEFLTYFQNEAQLEKSRLLSDRFSAERPKGSFSTLEIQRTEQGDSAMYLCASSDRVMQETQYFGPGTRLLVL.

The rearrangement joins TRBV7-3 to TRBJ2-3, with D maybe TRBD2 (5 bases). CDR1 is SGHTA, CDR2 FQGTGA, per germline. The CDR3 covers 13 residues. Trimming pared 5 bases from V and 1 base from J, leaving 7 bases between. The CDR3 here is CASSVEGTDTQYF. The CDR3 DNA sequence: TGTGCCAGCAGCGTGGAGGGCACAGATACGCAGTATTTT.

The chain joins TRBV6-1 to TRBJ1-3; D gene unclear. There are 15 residues in the CDR3. V was cut by 8 bases and J by 0 bases, with 14 bases left in between. Germline CDR1 reads MNHNS; CDR2 reads SASEGT. The CDR3 loop is CASPDCPNSGNTIYF. As DNA, the CDR3 is TGTGCCAGCCCCGATTGCCCAAACTCTGGAAACACCATATATTTT.

This rearrangement joins TRBV28 to TRBJ1-5, with D possibly matching TRBD1 (6 bases). Germline values: CDR1 MDHEN, CDR2 SYDVKM. The CDR3 length is 12 residues. The germline V and J ends were trimmed by 7 bases and 5 bases, with 9 bases remaining between them. CDR3 sequence: CASNSGDQPQHF. The CDR3 coding sequence is TGTGCCAGCAATTCAGGGGATCAGCCCCAGCATTTT.

CDR3 bases: TGTGCCAGCAGCTTAGGGCTGGGGACACGCAGCACAGATACGCAGTATTTT. This translates into CASSLGLGTRSTDTQYF. The chain employs TRBV7-3 and TRBJ2-3; TRBD1 is a possible D gene (6 bases). The CDR3 has 17 residues. Germline loops: CDR1 SGHTA, CDR2 FQGTGA. The V gene lost 2 bases and the J gene lost 0 bases, with 15 bases spanning the gap.

This clonotype qualifies as large. The gene calls are TRBV6-1 and TRBJ2-3, with no clear D. Germline values: CDR1 MNHNS, CDR2 SASEGT. The CDR3 runs to 14 residues. The V end was cut by 6 bases, the J end by 0 bases, with 10 bases between. The CDR3 DNA is TGTGCCAGCAGACGCGGAATTAGCACAGATACGCAGTATTTT. Translation: CASRRGISTDTQYF.

The chain carries TRBV30 and TRBJ2-2; a weak D match, TRBD2 (6 bases). Trimming took off 4 bases at V and 5 bases at J, with 20 bases between the two ends. Looked up from germline, CDR1 is GTSNPN and CDR2 is SVGIG (reference sequence). CDR3 length: 16 residues. In DNA form, the CDR3 reads TGTGCCTGGAACACGGGGGTAGCTTCGTGGACCGGGGAGCTGTTTTTT. Its protein product is CAWNTGVASWTGELFF.

J is TRBJ1-1 and V is TRBV4-2, with D perhaps matching TRBD1 (5 bases). Per the germline V gene, CDR1 is LGHNA and CDR2 is YNFKEQ. The V end lost 4 bases, the J end lost 1 base, and 16 bases lay between the germline ends. This CDR3 spans 16 amino acids. The CDR3 region is CASSRKGRAQNTEAFF. The CDR3 coding sequence is TGTGCCAGCAGCCGCAAGGGGAGGGCCCAGAACACTGAAGCTTTCTTT.

This clonotype was seen more than once but under ten times. J is TRBJ2-3 and V is TRBV6-5; D is perhaps TRBD2 (6 bases). This CDR3 contains 17 residues. Per the germline V gene, CDR1 is MNHEY and CDR2 is SVGAGI. Trimming took 2 bases from V and 0 from J, leaving 15 bases between them. In DNA, the CDR3 is TGTGCCAGCAGTTACACTTTTAGCGGATCTAGCACAGATACGCAGTATTTT. Its translation is CASSYTFSGSSTDTQYF.

This chain's CDR3 is CSASGRETYNEQFF. CDR3 coding DNA: TGCAGTGCTAGCGGGAGGGAAACCTACAATGAGCAGTTCTTC. The V and J genes are TRBV20-1 and TRBJ2-1, with TRBD2 identical over 8 bases. Germline loops: CDR1 DFQATT, CDR2 SNEGSKA (reference sequence). The CDR3 spans 14 residues. V shed 3 bases and J 2 bases; nucleotides not matched to a gene: 3.

This clonotype was counted between two and nine times. This rearrangement joins TRBV20-1 to TRBJ1-5, with D maybe TRBD1 (6 bases). Looked up from germline, CDR1 is DFQATT and CDR2 is SNEGSKA (reference sequence). Trimming removed 0 bases from V and 4 bases from J, with 13 bases in between. This CDR3 is 15 amino acids long. The CDR3 DNA reads as TGCAGTGCTAGAGATTTACAGGGCGAGAATCAGCCCCAGCATTTT. Its translation is CSARDLQGENQPQHF.

The gene calls are TRBV7-9 and TRBJ1-1, with D perhaps matching TRBD1 (5 bases). With 1 base removed from V and 4 bases from J, the gap between germline ends came to 19 bases. Per germline, CDR1 SEHNR and CDR2 FQNEAQ (reference sequence). CDR3 length equals 17 residues. Written as DNA, the CDR3 is TGTGCCAGCAGCTTAGTCCGGGAGGAGGGGAGGAGCACTGAAGCTTTCTTT. Translation: CASSLVREEGRSTEAFF.

This sequence joins TRBV19 and TRBJ2-3; TRBD2 aligns across 9 bases. The V gene's germline CDR1 is LNHDA and CDR2 SQIVND (reference sequence). This CDR3 comprises 15 residues. The V and J ends lost 6 bases and 4 bases, in that order; junction bases with no gene match: 8. This chain's CDR3 is CASSPIAGEADTQYF. As DNA, the CDR3 is TGTGCCAGTAGCCCAATAGCGGGAGAGGCAGATACGCAGTATTTT.